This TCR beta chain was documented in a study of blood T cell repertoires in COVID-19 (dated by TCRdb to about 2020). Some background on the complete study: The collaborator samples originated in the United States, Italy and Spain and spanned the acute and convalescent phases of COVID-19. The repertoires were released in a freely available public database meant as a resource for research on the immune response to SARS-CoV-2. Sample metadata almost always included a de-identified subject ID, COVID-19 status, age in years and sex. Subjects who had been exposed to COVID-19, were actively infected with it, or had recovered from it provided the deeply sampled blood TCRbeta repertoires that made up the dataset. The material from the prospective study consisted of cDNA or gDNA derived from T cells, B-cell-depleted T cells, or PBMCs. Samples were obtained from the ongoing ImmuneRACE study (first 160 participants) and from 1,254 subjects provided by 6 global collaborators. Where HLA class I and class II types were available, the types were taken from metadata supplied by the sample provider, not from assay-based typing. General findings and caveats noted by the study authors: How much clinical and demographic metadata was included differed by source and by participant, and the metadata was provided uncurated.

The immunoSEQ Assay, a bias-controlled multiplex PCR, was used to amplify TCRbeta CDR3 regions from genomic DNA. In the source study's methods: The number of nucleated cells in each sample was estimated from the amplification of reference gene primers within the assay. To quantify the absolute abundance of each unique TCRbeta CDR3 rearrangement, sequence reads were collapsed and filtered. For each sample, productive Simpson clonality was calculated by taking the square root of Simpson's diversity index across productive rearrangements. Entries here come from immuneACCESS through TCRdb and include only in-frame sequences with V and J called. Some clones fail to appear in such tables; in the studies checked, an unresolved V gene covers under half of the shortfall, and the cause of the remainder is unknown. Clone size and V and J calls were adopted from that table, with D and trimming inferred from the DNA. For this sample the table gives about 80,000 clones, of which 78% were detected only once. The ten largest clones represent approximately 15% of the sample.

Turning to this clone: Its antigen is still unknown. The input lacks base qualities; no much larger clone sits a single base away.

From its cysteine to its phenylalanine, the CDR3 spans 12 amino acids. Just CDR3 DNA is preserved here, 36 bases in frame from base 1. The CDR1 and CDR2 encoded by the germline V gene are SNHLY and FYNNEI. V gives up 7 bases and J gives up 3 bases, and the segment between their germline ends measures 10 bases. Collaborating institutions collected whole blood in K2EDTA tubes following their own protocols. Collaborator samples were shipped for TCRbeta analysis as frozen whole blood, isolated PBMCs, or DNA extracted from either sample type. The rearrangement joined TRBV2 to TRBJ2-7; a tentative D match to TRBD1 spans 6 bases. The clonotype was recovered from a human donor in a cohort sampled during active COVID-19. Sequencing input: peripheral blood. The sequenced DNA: TGTGCCAGCAAGGACAGACACTACGAGCAGTACTTC. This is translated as CASKDRHYEQYF.